This TCR beta chain comes out of a study of cytomegalovirus exposure and HLA in healthy donors (dated by TCRdb to the late 2010s). With respect to the entire study: The 550 to 750 repertoires of the first cohort and the approximately 130 validation repertoires were produced on the same platform, according to a later analysis. The study aimed to test whether signatures of past pathogen exposure could be identified by cataloging public T cell receptors. In addition to the first cohort of several hundred subjects, a separate validation cohort of 130 or so different subjects was used. To predict cytomegalovirus infection status, the study brought together high-throughput TCR immunosequencing, statistical association of individual TCRs with disease status, and machine learning. Summary of the overall study and its limitations: Subsequent analysis determined that TCRs grouped into clusters in the first cohort also showed a tendency toward co-occurrence across the 90 to 150 validation repertoires, and approximately 93% of cluster scores exceeded 0. In both the original and validation cohorts, the classifier was reported to diagnose cytomegalovirus status with high specificity and sensitivity. A few of the identified cytomegalovirus-associated TCR beta chains were confirmed in vitro to be specific for cytomegalovirus antigens. Most TCR sequences were observed very rarely across donors, whereas some public TCRs were present in many individuals. The authors suggested that the approach could potentially be generalized to other disease states and immunological phenotypes. The study gave a list of roughly 150 TCR beta chains associated with cytomegalovirus. The validation cohort had no HLA typing available for a later analysis, so co-occurrence within that cohort was assessed over all 130 or so repertoires.

This clone occurred once. Its antigen is still unknown. Per-base qualities were not stored, and no clone one base away is much larger. Trimming at the junction amounts to 2 bases on V and 3 bases on J, and the germline ends lie 7 bases apart. The CDR3 measures 14 amino acids from cysteine to phenylalanine. Of the read, only the CDR3 DNA is kept; its 42 bases are in frame from base 1. Based on the germline V gene, the CDR1 and CDR2 sequences are MNHNS and SASEGT. Receptors were amplified or captured by the immunoSEQ multiplex PCR assay. The study's processing was this. A statistical classification framework was built to diagnose cytomegalovirus status from the catalog of TCR beta chain sequences. The table was pulled from immuneACCESS by TCRdb, which kept in-frame rearrangements only. Such tables lose some clones; where checked, under half of the loss comes from unresolved V genes, and the rest has no known cause. V, J and clone size are taken as reported in that table, and D and trimming were inferred from the DNA itself. Across this sample there are 50,000 to 65,000 clones, with around 95% seen only once. The ten largest make up around 7% of the sample.

Separate from the roughly 700-subject first cohort, the validation cohort of 90 to 150 subjects was the group to which the donors belonged. The sequence derives from a woman aged 18-29 years in good health and CMV-seropositive. Here the chain combines TRBV6-1 and TRBJ2-2; the D gene lacks a confident call. The sequenced sample consisted of PBMCs. The CDR3 here reads CASSENRDTGELFF. The DNA sequence is TGTGCCAGCAGTGAAAATCGTGACACCGGGGAGCTGTTTTTT.